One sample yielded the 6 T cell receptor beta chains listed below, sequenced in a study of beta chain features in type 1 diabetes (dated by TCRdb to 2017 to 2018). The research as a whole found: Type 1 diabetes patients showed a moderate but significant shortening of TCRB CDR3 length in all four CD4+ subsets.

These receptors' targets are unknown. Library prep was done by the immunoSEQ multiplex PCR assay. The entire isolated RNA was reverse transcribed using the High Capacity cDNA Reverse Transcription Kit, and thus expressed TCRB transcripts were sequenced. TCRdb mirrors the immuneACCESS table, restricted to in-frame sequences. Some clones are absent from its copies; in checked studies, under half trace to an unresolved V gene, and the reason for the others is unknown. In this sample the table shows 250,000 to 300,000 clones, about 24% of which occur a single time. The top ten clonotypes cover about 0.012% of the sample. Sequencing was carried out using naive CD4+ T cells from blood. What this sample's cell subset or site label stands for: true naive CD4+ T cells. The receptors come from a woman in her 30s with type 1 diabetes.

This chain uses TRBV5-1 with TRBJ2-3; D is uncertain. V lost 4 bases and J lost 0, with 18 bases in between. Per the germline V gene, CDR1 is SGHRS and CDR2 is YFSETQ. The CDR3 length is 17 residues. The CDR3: CASSRLKERNSTDTQYF. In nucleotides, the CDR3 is TGCGCCAGCAGCCGCCTTAAGGAGCGAAATAGCACAGATACGCAGTATTTT. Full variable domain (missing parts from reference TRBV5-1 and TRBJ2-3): KAGVTQTPRYLIKTRGQQVTLSCSPISGHRSVSWYQQTPGQGLQFLFEYFSETQRNKGNFPGRFSGRQFSNSRSEMNVSTLELGDSALYLCASSRLKERNSTDTQYFGPGTRLTVL.

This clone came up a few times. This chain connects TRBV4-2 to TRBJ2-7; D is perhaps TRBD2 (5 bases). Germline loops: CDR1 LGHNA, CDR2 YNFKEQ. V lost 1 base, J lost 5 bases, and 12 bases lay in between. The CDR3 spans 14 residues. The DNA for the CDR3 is TGTGCCAGCAGCCAAGTCGGGGAAATCCACGAGCAGTACTTC. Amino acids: CASSQVGEIHEQYF.

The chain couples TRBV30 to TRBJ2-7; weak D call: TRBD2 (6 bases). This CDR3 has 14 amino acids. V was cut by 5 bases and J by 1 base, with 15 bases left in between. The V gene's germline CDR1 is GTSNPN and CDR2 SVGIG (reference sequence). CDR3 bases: TGTGCCTGGGCCCGAGCAGGGACTTCCTACGAGCAGTACTTC. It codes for CAWARAGTSYEQYF.

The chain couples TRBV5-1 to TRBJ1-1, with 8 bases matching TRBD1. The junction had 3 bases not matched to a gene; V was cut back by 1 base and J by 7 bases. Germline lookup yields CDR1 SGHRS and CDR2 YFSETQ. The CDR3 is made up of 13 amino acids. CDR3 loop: CASSLIGQGEAFF. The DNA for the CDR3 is TGCGCCAGCAGCTTGATCGGACAGGGTGAAGCTTTCTTT.

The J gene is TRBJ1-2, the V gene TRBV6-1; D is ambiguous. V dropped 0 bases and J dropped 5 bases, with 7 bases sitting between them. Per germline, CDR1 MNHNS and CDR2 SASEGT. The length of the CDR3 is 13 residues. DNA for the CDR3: TGTGCCAGCAGTGAAGCGGCGGAATATGGCTACACCTTC. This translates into CASSEAAEYGYTF.

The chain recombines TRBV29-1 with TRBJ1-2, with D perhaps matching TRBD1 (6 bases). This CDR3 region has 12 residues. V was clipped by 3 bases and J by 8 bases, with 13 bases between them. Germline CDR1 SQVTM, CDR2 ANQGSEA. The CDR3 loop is CSVENRVKGYTF. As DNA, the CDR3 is TGCAGCGTTGAGAACAGGGTAAAGGGCTACACCTTC.